The present T cell receptor beta chain was sequenced within a study of T cell responses to AZD1222 COVID-19 vaccine. This CDR3 contains 15 residues. Losses at the gene ends were 6 bases for V and 3 bases for J; bases not matched to a gene: 7. Germline CDR1 MNHEY, CDR2 SVGAGI. Data came from immunoSEQ multiplex PCR; TCRdb stores just in-frame clones and leaves some out. The sample lists about 150,000 clones, more than 90% occurring once. The sequence was obtained from an adult in good health. Sample: peripheral blood, taken on day 0 of AZD1222 vaccination. The J gene is TRBJ2-7, the V gene TRBV6-5; 11 nucleotides line up with TRBD1. CDR3 residues: CASRTGTGGLYEQYF. In nucleotides, the CDR3 is TGTGCCAGCAGGACAGGGACAGGGGGTCTCTACGAGCAGTACTTC.